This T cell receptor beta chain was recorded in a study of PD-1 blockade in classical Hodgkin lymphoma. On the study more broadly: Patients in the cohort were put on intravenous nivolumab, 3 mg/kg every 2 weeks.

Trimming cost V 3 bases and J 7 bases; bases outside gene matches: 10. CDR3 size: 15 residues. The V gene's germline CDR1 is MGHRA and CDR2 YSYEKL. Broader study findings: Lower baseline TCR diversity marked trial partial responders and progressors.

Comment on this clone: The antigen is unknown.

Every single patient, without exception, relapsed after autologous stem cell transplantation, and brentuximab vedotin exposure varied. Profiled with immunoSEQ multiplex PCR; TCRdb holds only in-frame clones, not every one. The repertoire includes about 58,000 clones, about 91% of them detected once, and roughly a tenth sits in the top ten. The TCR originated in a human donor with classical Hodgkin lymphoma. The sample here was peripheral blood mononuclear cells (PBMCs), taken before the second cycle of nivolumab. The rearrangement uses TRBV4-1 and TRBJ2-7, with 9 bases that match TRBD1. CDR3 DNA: TGCGCCAGCAGCCAGGAGGGACAGGGTTATTGGGAGCAGTACTTC. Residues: CASSQEGQGYWEQYF.